Listed below are T cell receptor beta chains from one sample, sequenced in a study of control samples from healthy donors and cancer patients. TCRdb keeps only in-frame clones here, not all; method: immunoSEQ multiplex PCR. The sample has roughly 81,000 clones; 70% to 85% are singletons. The source material was PBMCs. The receptors derive from a man in his 60s with head and neck cancer. Each CDR3 is given with its conserved first and last residue. The D gene is left open where the match is weak. Some rows have no size entry. The others give once, few or many, or a class for an expanded clone.

clone size	D gene	V gene	J gene	CDR3 protein
-	-	TRBV7-2	TRBJ1-1	CASSLAAGTEAFF
-	-	TRBV5-1	TRBJ2-2	CASTNTGELFF
-	-	TRBV7-8	TRBJ1-3	CASSFGIFLGNTIYF
-	TRBD1	TRBV30	TRBJ1-2	CACTGQPHIGYTF
-	TRBD1	TRBV19	TRBJ2-7	CASSPRDRGKEYF
-	-	TRBV7-2	TRBJ2-7	CASSLVLSSYEQYF
once	-	TRBV11-3	TRBJ2-1	CASSLTSSVSGNEQFF
-	-	TRBV5-1	TRBJ1-4	CASSYTTTNEKLFF
-	-	TRBV18	TRBJ1-5	CASSTLGAGLGDQPQHF
-	-	TRBV29-1	TRBJ2-3	CSGGSVTDTQYF
-	TRBD2	TRBV6-5	TRBJ2-7	CASRRGTSGAYEQYF
-	TRBD1	TRBV2	TRBJ1-2	CASSADRVDYGYTF
-	-	TRBV7-8	TRBJ2-2	CASSFFFPGELFF
once	-	TRBV25-1	TRBJ2-1	CASSDPTRDLKSQFF
few	TRBD2	TRBV19	TRBJ2-2	CASNRLAGTGELFF
-	-	TRBV1	TRBJ2-2	CTSLLSSGKTGELFF
-	TRBD2	TRBV3-1/TRBV3-2	TRBJ2-4	CASSHRTSGTKNIQYF
-	-	TRBV10-3	TRBJ1-2	CAISDQDRDDYGYTF
-	-	TRBV19	TRBJ1-1	CASSRSQGNTEAFF
once	-	TRBV4-2	TRBJ2-5	CASSQAVTSSKTQYF
-	-	TRBV11-2	TRBJ2-2	CASSPLLEGTGELFF
-	-	TRBV5-1	TRBJ1-3	CASSPQGGGNTIYF
-	TRBD1	TRBV2	TRBJ1-4	CASGGQGQKGKLFF
-	-	TRBV20-1	TRBJ1-5	CSASTSRAQYQPQHF
-	-	TRBV2	TRBJ2-1	CANSRKGYNEQFF
-	-	TRBV5-5	TRBJ1-3	CASSFVIRQTVGNTIYF
-	TRBD1	TRBV5-6	TRBJ1-4	CASSLLAGGLNEKLFF
-	-	TRBV6-5	TRBJ1-2	CASRGDATVWNGYTF
-	TRBD1	TRBV19	TRBJ2-2	CASSFRTGTIAGELFF
-	-	TRBV12-5	TRBJ1-2	CASGFPQTPGYTF
-	TRBD1	TRBV7-8	TRBJ1-2	CASSTTGTGYTF
-	-	TRBV11-2	TRBJ1-2	CASSLQDPGGGYTF
-	TRBD1	TRBV29-1	TRBJ2-1	CSVSYYGTGTYNEQFF
-	TRBD2	TRBV10-2	TRBJ2-1	CASSGLREGYNEQFF
-	TRBD2	TRBV7-7	TRBJ2-3	CASTPLAGADTQYF
-	-	TRBV18	TRBJ2-7	CASSPDPYEQYF
few	-	TRBV7-9	TRBJ2-3	CASSFGTERSGWDTQYF
-	TRBD2	TRBV19	TRBJ2-2	CASSLFLTSGRGELFF
-	TRBD1	TRBV5-1	TRBJ2-7	CASSLVTGYGFSSYEQYF
once	TRBD2	TRBV18	TRBJ2-3	CASSAIPLAVGFTDTQYF
-	-	TRBV4-1	TRBJ2-1	CASSQEPEFYEQFF
-	-	TRBV18	TRBJ1-1	CASSPGFPEAFF
-	-	TRBV24-1	TRBJ2-3	CATSPGWPTDTQYF
-	TRBD1	TRBV27	TRBJ1-4	CASSRYRGQGEKLFF
-	-	TRBV7-7	TRBJ1-2	CASSLGHRERGDYGYTF
few	-	TRBV27	TRBJ2-7	CASSFNYHPSYEQYF
-	-	TRBV6-5	TRBJ1-3	CASTDSSGNTIYF
-	TRBD2	TRBV6-5	TRBJ2-5	CASRSGGPQETQYF
-	-	TRBV19	TRBJ1-2	CASSMLQGRYTF
-	-	TRBV18	TRBJ1-4	CASSPGQSNEKLFF
-	-	TRBV11-2	TRBJ1-5	CASSLQGDQPQHF